This entry features one T cell receptor (beta chain) sequence. Its antigen is unidentified. Data came from immunoSEQ multiplex PCR; TCRdb stores just in-frame clones and leaves some out. The sample holds roughly 40,000 clones, roughly three quarters seen once. The data are from a study of cytotoxic CD8 clonotypes in ibrutinib-treated CLL. Study background: The subjects consisted of roughly twelve relapsed/refractory and 15 treatment-naive individuals, with 17 to 18 IGHV unmutated. General study findings and limits: Treatment left the uncommon public clonotypes either contracted or stable in frequency. Baseline clonality, above age-matched healthy donor levels, tracked circulating CD8+ T-cell counts.

This CDR3 has 11 amino acids. The ends were cut back, 4 bases at V and 4 bases at J, with 3 bases in the middle. CDR1 and CDR2 (germline): LNHDA, SQIVND (reference sequence). The clonotype comes from a human donor with chronic lymphocytic leukemia. The V and J genes are TRBV19 and TRBJ2-3, with D uncertain. The sequences come from PBMCs, collected after 12 months of ibrutinib treatment. The CDR3, as DNA: TGTGCCAGTAGTACTCCAGATACGCAGTATTTT. Translation gives CASSTPDTQYF.